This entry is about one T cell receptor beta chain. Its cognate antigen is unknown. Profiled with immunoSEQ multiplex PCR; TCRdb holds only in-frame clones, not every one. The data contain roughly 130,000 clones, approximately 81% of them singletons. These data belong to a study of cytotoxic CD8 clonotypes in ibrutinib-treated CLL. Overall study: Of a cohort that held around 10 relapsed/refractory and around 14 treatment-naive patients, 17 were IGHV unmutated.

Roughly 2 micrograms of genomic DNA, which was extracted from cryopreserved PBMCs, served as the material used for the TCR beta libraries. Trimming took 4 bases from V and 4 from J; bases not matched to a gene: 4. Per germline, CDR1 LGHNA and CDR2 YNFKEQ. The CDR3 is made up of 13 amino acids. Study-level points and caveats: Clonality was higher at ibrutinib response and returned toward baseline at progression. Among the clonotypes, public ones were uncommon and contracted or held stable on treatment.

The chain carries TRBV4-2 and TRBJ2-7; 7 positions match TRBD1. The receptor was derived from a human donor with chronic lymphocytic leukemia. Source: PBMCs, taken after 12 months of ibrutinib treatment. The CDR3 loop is CASSRDRVYEQYF. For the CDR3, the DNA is TGTGCCAGCAGCCGAGACAGGGTGTACGAGCAGTACTTC.